This T cell receptor beta chain appears in the sequencing data of a study of T-cell reconstitution after alpha-beta-depleted transplantation in children. The CDR3 length is 12 residues. Per germline, CDR1 MNHEY and CDR2 SVGEGT. Unique molecular identifiers featured in how the TCRbeta library was prepared. In TCRdb, the PCR reads were re-called with MiXCR into one record per CDR3 protein. The profile shows over 150,000 distinct CDR3 sequences, roughly 7.1% of them singletons. Study-level results: Where alpha-beta T cells came from about two months after transplant was reportedly several hundred expanded graft clones. Recipient T cells and thymic progenitors that survived gave rise to the high TCRbeta diversity observed at day 60 in some patients. Among T cells one year after transplant, newly produced cells accounted for most counts and diversity.

Details on this clonotype: As yet, its antigen is unknown. At one of its ends the junction is not consistent with the germline gene, which may arise from a read error.

This receptor was obtained from a boy between 2 and 10 years old with acute lymphoblastic leukemia, due to receive a stem cell transplant. The chain has TRBV6-2 or TRBV6-3 and TRBJ2-5; 7 bases are shared with TRBD1. The input for sequencing was PBMCs, taken before TCRalphabeta/CD19-depleted stem cell transplant. The CDR3 DNA reads TGTGCCAGCAGCAACACCCGGGACAGCCCTCACTTC. Protein: CASSNTRDSPHF.